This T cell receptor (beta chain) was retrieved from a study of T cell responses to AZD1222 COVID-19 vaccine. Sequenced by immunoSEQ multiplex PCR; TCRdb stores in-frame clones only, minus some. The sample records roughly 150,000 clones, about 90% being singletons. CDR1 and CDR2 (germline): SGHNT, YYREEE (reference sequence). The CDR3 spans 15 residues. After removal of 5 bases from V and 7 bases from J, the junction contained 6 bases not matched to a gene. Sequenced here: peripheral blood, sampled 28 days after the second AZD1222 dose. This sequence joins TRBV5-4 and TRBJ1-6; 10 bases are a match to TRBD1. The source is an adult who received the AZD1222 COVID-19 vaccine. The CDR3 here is CASRLSGQGNSPLHF. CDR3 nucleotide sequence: TGTGCCAGCAGATTGTCGGGACAGGGGAATTCACCCCTCCACTTT.